This T cell receptor (beta chain) came from a study of T cells in Graves' hyperthyroidism and ophthalmopathy. In this sample, this clonotype turned up many times. V was clipped by 7 bases and J by 7 bases; unmatched bases: 3. From germline, CDR1 is SGHRS and CDR2 YFSETQ. The CDR3 is 12 amino acids. Graves' hyperthyroidism was deemed stable given no ophthalmopathy progression within 18 months. Patients aged 18 to 65 had newly diagnosed hyperthyroidism of under 2 months' duration. The investigators amplified TCR beta CDR3 regions from RNA transcripts. First-round RT-PCR targeting the TCR CDR3 was performed with the HTBI primer set. TCRdb fed the multiplex PCR reads into MiXCR, producing one record per CDR3 protein. Of around 450,000 distinct CDR3 sequences in the sample, roughly an eighth were seen once.

The source is a woman younger than 35 with Graves' hyperthyroidism. This chain connects TRBV5-1 to TRBJ2-4, with 9 positions matching TRBD1. The sequenced material came from blood. CDR3 coding DNA: TGCGCCAGCGTGGGGACAGGGAACATTCAGTACTTC. It yields the protein CASVGTGNIQYF.